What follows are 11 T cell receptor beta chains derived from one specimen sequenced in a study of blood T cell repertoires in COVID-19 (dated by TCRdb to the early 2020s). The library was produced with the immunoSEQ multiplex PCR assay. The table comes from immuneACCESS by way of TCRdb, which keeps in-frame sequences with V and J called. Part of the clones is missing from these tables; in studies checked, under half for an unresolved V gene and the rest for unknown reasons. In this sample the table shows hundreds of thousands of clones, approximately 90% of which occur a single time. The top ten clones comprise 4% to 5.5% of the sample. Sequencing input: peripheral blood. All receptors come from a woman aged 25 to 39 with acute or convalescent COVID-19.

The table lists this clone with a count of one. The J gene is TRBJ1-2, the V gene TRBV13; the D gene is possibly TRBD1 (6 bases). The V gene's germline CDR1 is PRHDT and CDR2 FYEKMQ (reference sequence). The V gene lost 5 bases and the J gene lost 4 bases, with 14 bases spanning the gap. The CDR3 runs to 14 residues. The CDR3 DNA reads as TGTGCCAGCAGCGCCAGGACAGTCCCCTATGGCTACACCTTC. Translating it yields CASSARTVPYGYTF.

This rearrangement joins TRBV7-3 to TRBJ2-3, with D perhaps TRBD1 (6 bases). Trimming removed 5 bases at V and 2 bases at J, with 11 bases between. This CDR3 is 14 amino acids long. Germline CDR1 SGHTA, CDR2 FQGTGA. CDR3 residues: CASSPGQPTDTQYF. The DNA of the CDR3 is TGTGCCAGCAGCCCTGGACAGCCCACAGATACGCAGTATTTT.

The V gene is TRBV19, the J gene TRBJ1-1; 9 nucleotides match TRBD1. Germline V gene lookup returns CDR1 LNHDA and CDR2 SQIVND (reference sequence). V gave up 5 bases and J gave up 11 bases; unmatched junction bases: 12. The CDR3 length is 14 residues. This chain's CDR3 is CASSSEQGAAEAFF. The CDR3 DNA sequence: TGTGCCAGTAGTTCCGAACAGGGGGCAGCGGAGGCTTTCTTT.

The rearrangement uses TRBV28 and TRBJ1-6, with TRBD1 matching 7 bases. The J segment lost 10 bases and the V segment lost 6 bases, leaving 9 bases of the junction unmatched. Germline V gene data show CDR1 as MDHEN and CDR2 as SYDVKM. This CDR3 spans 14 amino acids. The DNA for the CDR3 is TGTGCCAGCAGACTCGACAGGGTGTGGTCACCCCTCCACTTT. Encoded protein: CASRLDRVWSPLHF.

This CDR3 is CASSPRDSVNAYEQYF. CDR3 DNA: TGCGCCAGCAGCCCACGGGACAGCGTTAACGCCTACGAGCAGTACTTC. The chain carries TRBV5-1 and TRBJ2-7; TRBD1 aligns across 7 bases. Germline lookup yields CDR1 SGHRS and CDR2 YFSETQ. This CDR3 has 16 residues. Losses at the gene ends were 4 bases for V and 2 bases for J; bases not matched to a gene: 12.

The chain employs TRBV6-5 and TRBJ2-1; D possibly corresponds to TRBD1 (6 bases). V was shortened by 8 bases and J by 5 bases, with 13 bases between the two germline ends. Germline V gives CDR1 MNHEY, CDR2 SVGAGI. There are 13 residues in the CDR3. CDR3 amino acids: CASSGTTDNEQFF. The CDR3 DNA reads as TGTGCCAGCTCCGGGACAACGGACAATGAGCAGTTCTTC.

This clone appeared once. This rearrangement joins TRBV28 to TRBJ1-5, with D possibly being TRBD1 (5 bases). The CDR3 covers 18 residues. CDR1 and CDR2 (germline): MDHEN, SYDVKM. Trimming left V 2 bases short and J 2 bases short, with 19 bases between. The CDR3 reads CASSLLLPRGNGNQPQHF. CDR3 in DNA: TGTGCCAGCAGTTTACTTCTCCCGCGGGGGAATGGCAATCAGCCCCAGCATTTT. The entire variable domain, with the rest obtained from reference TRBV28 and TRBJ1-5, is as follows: DVKVTQSSRYLVKRTGEKVFLECVQDMDHENMFWYRQDPGLGLRLIYFSYDVKMKEKGDIPEGYSVSREKKERFSLILESASTNQTSMYLCASSLLLPRGNGNQPQHFGDGTRLSIL.

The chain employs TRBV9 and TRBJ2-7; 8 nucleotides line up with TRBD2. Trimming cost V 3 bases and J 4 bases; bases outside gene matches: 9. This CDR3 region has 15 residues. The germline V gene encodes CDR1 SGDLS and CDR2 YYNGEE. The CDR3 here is CASSAREGTWYEQYF. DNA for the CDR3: TGTGCCAGCAGCGCACGGGAGGGGACCTGGTACGAGCAGTACTTC.

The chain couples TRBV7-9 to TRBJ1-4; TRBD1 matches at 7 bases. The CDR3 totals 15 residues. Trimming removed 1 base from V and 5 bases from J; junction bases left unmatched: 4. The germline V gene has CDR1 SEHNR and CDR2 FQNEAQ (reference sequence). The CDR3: CASSLGGTVNEKLFF. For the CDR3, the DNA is TGTGCCAGCAGCTTAGGCGGGACAGTAAATGAAAAACTGTTTTTT.

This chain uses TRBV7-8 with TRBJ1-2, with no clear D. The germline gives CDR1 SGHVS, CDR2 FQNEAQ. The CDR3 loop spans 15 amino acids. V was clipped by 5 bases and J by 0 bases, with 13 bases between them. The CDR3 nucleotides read TGTGCCAGCAGCCCCAGAGCGGGAACTAACTATGGCTACACCTTC. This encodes CASSPRAGTNYGYTF.

CDR3 nucleotide sequence: TGTGCTAGTGGCCCATGGGGGAGGCCCCACAATGAGCAGTTCTTC. Translated, it gives CASGPWGRPHNEQFF. V gene TRBV12-5 combines with J gene TRBJ2-1; D perhaps matches TRBD2 (6 bases). V lost 6 bases and J lost 5, with 17 bases in between. Germline V gene lookup returns CDR1 LGHNT and CDR2 FRNRAP. This CDR3 contains 15 residues. The full variable domain, its missing parts supplied by reference TRBV12-5 and TRBJ2-1, is DARVTQTPRHKVTEMGQEVTMRCQPILGHNTVFWYRQTMMQGLELLAYFRNRAPLDDSGMPKDRFSAEMPDATLATLKIQPSEPRDSAVYFCASGPWGRPHNEQFFGPGTRLTVL.